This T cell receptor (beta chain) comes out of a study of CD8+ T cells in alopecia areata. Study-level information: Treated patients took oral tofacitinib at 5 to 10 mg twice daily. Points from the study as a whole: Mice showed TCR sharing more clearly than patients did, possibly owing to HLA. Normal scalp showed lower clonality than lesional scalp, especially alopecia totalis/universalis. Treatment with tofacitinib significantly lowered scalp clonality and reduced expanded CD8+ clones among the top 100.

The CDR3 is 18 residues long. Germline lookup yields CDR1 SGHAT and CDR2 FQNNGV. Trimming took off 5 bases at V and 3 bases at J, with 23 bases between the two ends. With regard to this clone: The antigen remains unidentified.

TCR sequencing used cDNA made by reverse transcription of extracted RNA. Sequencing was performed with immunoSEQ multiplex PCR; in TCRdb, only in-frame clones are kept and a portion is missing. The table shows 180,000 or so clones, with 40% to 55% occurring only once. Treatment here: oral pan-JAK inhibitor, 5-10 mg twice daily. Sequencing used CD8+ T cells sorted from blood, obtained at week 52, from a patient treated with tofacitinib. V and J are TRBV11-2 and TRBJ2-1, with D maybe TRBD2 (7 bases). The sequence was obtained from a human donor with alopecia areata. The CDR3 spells CASSTGRGAVGNYNEQFF. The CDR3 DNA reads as TGTGCCAGCAGCACCGGACGGGGGGCAGTGGGGAACTACAATGAGCAGTTCTTC. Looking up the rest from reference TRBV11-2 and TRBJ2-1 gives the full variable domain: EAGVAQSPRYKIIEKRQSVAFWCNPISGHATLYWYQQILGQGPKLLIQFQNNGVVDDSQLPKDRFSAERLKGVDSTLKIQPAKLEDSAVYLCASSTGRGAVGNYNEQFFGPGTRLTVL.